This T cell receptor (beta chain) was sequenced in a study of Graves' ophthalmopathy and Graves' hyperthyroidism. Study information: Prior to any treatment, peripheral blood was collected at the time of initial diagnosis. Study observations and caveats: Blood was where most expanded thyroid clonotypes above 0.001 frequency also turned up.

In regard to this clonotype: The antigen remains undetermined.

Exclusion applied to patients with other autoimmune diseases, uncontrolled infections, pregnancy or lactation. CDR1 and CDR2 (germline): MNHEY, SMNVEV (reference sequence). Trimming stripped 5 bases from V and 1 base from J, with 14 bases between. The length of the CDR3 is 15 residues. TCR beta CDR3 amplification used RNA transcripts. Following a first-round RT-PCR that used HTBI primers, a second-round multiplex PCR was carried out. TCRdb re-derived calls from the multiplex PCR reads in MiXCR, one entry per CDR3 protein. This sample carries 600,000 to 650,000 distinct CDR3 sequences, about a fifth of them seen once, and the ten largest clones take around 6.9%.

The receptor comes from a woman under 30 with stable Graves' hyperthyroidism. Some clones in this sample may be carry-over from other donors' samples. Sequencing input: peripheral blood. The chain has TRBV27 and TRBJ1-1; tentatively, D is TRBD1 (5 bases). The CDR3 coding sequence is TGTGCCAGCAGTCCAGGGACCATAAAGAACACTGAAGCTTTCTTT. It translates to CASSPGTIKNTEAFF.